This T cell receptor (beta chain) was obtained from a study of cytomegalovirus exposure and HLA in healthy donors. Study-wide points: In an earlier analysis, most TCR beta V segments were productive about 87% or about 30% of the time. Accounts indicate the classifier identified cytomegalovirus status with strong specificity and sensitivity.

The primer mix had 60 Vbeta and 13 Jbeta primers. As handled by the study authors: In a later analysis, the count reached about 80 million unique TCR beta chains, with 9 million to 11 million shared. Repertoires were generated with immunoSEQ multiplex PCR, while TCRdb's copy carries only in-frame clones and drops some. The D gene and trimming were derived from the DNA, and the V and J assignments and clone size from that table. The data hold some 150,000 clones, with about 80% observed a single time. Trimming stripped 1 base from V and 5 bases from J, with 12 bases between. This CDR3 is built from 14 residues. Germline V lookup: CDR1 SGHVS, CDR2 FQNEAQ. As to this clone: The antigen is unknown.

Sample: PBMCs. The receptor comes from a man aged 18-30 years in good health and CMV-seropositive. This sequence joins TRBV7-8 and TRBJ2-7, with a weak D call TRBD2 (7 bases). CDR3 sequence reads: CASSLEGGYDEQYF. The CDR3 DNA reads as TGTGCCAGCAGCTTAGAGGGGGGGTATGACGAGCAGTACTTC. Full variable domain (missing parts from reference TRBV7-8 and TRBJ2-7): GAGVSQSPRYKVAKRGQDVALRCDPISGHVSLFWYQQALGQGPEFLTYFQNEAQLDKSGLPSDRFFAERPEGSVSTLKIQRTQQEDSAVYLCASSLEGGYDEQYFGPGTRLTVT.